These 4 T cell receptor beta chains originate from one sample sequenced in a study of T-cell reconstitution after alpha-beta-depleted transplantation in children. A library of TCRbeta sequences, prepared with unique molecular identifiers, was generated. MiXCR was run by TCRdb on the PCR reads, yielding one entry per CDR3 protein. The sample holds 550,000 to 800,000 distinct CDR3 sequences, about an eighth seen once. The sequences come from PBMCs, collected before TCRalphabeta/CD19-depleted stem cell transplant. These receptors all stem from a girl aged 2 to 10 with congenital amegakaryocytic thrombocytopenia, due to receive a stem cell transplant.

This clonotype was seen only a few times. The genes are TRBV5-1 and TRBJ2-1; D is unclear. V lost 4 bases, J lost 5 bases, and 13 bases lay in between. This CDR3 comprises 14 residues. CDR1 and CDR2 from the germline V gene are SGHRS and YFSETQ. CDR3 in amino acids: CASSQVNPNNEQFF. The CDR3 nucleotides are TGCGCCAGCAGCCAGGTCAATCCTAACAATGAGCAGTTCTTC. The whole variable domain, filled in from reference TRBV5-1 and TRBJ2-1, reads KAGVTQTPRYLIKTRGQQVTLSCSPISGHRSVSWYQQTPGQGLQFLFEYFSETQRNKGNFPGRFSGRQFSNSRSEMNVSTLELGDSALYLCASSQVNPNNEQFFGPGTRLTVL.

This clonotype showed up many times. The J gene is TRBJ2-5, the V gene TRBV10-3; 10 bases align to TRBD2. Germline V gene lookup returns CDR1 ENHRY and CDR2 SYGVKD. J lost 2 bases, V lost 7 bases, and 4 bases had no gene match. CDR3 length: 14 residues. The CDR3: CAINLAGVQETQYF. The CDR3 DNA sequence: TGTGCCATCAACCTAGCGGGAGTTCAAGAGACCCAGTACTTC.

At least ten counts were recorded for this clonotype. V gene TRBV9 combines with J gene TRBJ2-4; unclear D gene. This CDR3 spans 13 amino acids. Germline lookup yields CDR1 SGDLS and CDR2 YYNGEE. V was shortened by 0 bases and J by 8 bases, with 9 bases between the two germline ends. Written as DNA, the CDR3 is TGTGCCAGCAGCGTAGGTGGTCAGGACATTCAGTACTTC. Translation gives CASSVGGQDIQYF.

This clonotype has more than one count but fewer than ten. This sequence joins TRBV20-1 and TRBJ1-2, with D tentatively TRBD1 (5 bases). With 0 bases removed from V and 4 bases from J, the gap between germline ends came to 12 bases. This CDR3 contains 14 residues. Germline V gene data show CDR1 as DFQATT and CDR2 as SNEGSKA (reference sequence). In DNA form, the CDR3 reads TGCAGTGCTAGAGAATTGTCGGGGCCCTATGGCTACACCTTC. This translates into CSARELSGPYGYTF.